A single sample gave rise to the 19 T cell receptor beta chains below, sequenced in a study of T-cell reconstitution after alpha-beta-depleted transplantation in children. Researchers prepared the TCRbeta library using unique molecular identifiers, the study reports. TCRdb re-called the PCR reads with MiXCR, one entry per CDR3 protein. The sample carries roughly 350,000 distinct CDR3 sequences, about 16% recorded once. Sequences were derived from PBMCs, mostly from graft donor cells, sampled 360 days after TCRalphabeta/CD19-depleted stem cell transplant. These receptors originate from a male patient aged 2-15 years who had a stem cell transplant for acute lymphoblastic leukemia, so the T cells may come from the graft donor.

The gene calls are TRBV10-3 and TRBJ1-1, with D possibly matching TRBD1 (6 bases). Trimming stripped 3 bases from V and 10 bases from J, with 9 bases between. This CDR3 is 11 amino acids long. Germline loops: CDR1 ENHRY, CDR2 SYGVKD. The CDR3 loop reads CAISEGGRAFF. As DNA, the CDR3 is TGTGCCATCAGTGAAGGGGGGAGAGCTTTCTTT.

There are a few counts of this clonotype. The CDR3 DNA is TGTGCCAGCAGTTCCCACGGGCGGGAATTTTACGAGCAGTACTTC. It encodes CASSSHGREFYEQYF. This chain connects TRBV28 to TRBJ2-7; D might be TRBD2 (6 bases). V was shortened by 4 bases and J by 4 bases, with 17 bases between the two germline ends. This CDR3 comprises 15 residues. CDR1 and CDR2 (germline): MDHEN, SYDVKM.

To note about this clonotype: One end of the junction does not line up with germline, which may come from a read error. V is TRBV7-6 and J is TRBJ2-7; unclear D gene. The CDR3 covers 14 residues. CDR1 and CDR2 (germline): SGHVS, FNYEAQ. The chain's CDR3 is CTSSLGSESYEQYF. The CDR3 bases are TGTACCAGCAGCTTAGGGTCTGAATCATACGAGCAGTACTTC.

This clonotype showed up just a few times. The chain employs TRBV12-3 or TRBV12-4 and TRBJ1-5, with D possibly matching TRBD1 (6 bases). Trimming took 1 base from V and 6 from J, leaving 22 bases between them. CDR3 length: 18 residues. This chain's CDR3 is CASSLDMGRTRRGQPQHF. CDR3 bases: TGTGCCAGCAGTTTAGATATGGGGCGAACACGCAGGGGTCAGCCCCAGCATTTT.

This clonotype has ten or more counts. The chain uses TRBV5-1 and TRBJ1-1; no reliable D call. The CDR3 spans 13 residues. Germline CDR1 is SGHRS and CDR2 is YFSETQ. V was shortened by 4 bases and J by 0 bases, with 7 bases between the two germline ends. CDR3 region: CASSPRMNTEAFF. In nucleotides, the CDR3 is TGCGCCAGCAGCCCCAGAATGAACACTGAAGCTTTCTTT. Full variable domain (rest looked up from reference TRBV5-1 and TRBJ1-1): KAGVTQTPRYLIKTRGQQVTLSCSPISGHRSVSWYQQTPGQGLQFLFEYFSETQRNKGNFPGRFSGRQFSNSRSEMNVSTLELGDSALYLCASSPRMNTEAFFGQGTRLTVV.

By its share, this clonotype is medium-sized. The CDR3 coding sequence is TGCGCCAGCAGCCAAGGAGGACGGGGGGTCTTCGTGCCAAACGGACAAACTGAAGCTTTCTTT. Its protein is CASSQGGRGVFVPNGQTEAFF. This rearrangement joins TRBV4-3 to TRBJ1-1; tentatively, D is TRBD1 (5 bases). The V gene's germline CDR1 is LGHNA and CDR2 YSLEER. This CDR3 has 21 residues. V lost 1 base to trimming and J lost 5 bases, with 32 bases between them.

V is TRBV7-9 and J is TRBJ2-3, with 10 bases aligning to TRBD2. V shed 4 bases and J 5 bases; nucleotides not matched to a gene: 12. Germline assignment: CDR1 SEHNR and CDR2 FQNEAQ (reference sequence). This CDR3 is built from 17 residues. CDR3 protein: CASSSTPSGRAVDTQYF. The DNA of the CDR3 is TGTGCCAGCAGCTCCACCCCCAGCGGGAGGGCCGTAGATACGCAGTATTTT.

The CDR3 coding sequence is TGCGCCAGCAGCCCCTTGTATGGGACTAACACCGGGGAGCTGTTTTTT. It is translated as CASSPLYGTNTGELFF. The chain is built from TRBV5-1 and TRBJ2-2; weak D call: TRBD2 (6 bases). There are 16 residues in the CDR3. Germline V gene lookup returns CDR1 SGHRS and CDR2 YFSETQ. Trimming left V 4 bases short and J 2 bases short, with 15 bases between.

This clonotype was counted between two and nine times. The rearrangement joins TRBV4-3 to TRBJ2-3; 12 bases are a match to TRBD1. This CDR3 is built from 15 residues. CDR1 LGHNA and CDR2 YSLEER come from the germline V gene. J was trimmed by 10 bases and V by 1 base; bases with no gene match: 6. CDR3 loop: CASSQGSGTGGAQYF. Written as DNA, the CDR3 is TGCGCCAGCAGCCAAGGTTCAGGGACAGGGGGCGCGCAGTATTTT.

The chain couples TRBV11-1 to TRBJ2-7; no reliable D call. CDR1 is SGHAT and CDR2 is FQDESV in the germline V gene (reference sequence). The CDR3 has 16 residues. Trimming removed 4 bases from V and 0 bases from J, with 16 bases in between. CDR3 bases: TGTGCCAGCAGCTCGGACCCGGGCCCCTTCTCCTACGAGCAGTACTTC. Its translation: CASSSDPGPFSYEQYF.

Only a few counts were recorded for this clonotype. This sequence joins TRBV7-2 and TRBJ2-1; D remains unclear. There are 13 residues in the CDR3. CDR1 is SGHTA and CDR2 is FQGNSA in the germline V gene. Deletions cut 2 bases from V and 6 bases from J, with 8 bases between. The CDR3 nucleotides are TGTGCCAGCAGCTTATTGGGATTCAATGAGCAGTTCTTC. Amino acid sequence: CASSLLGFNEQFF.

This clonotype showed up just a few times. The chain has TRBV28 and TRBJ2-7, with 7 bases that match TRBD1. J lost 2 bases, V lost 5 bases, and 9 bases had no gene match. Germline CDR1 reads MDHEN; CDR2 reads SYDVKM. The CDR3 has 15 residues. Written as DNA, the CDR3 is TGTGCCAGCAGTCACCGCCCTGGACAGGCCTACGAGCAGTACTTC. This sequence encodes CASSHRPGQAYEQYF. The whole variable domain, remainder taken from reference TRBV28 and TRBJ2-7, is DVKVTQSSRYLVKRTGEKVFLECVQDMDHENMFWYRQDPGLGLRLIYFSYDVKMKEKGDIPEGYSVSREKKERFSLILESASTNQTSMYLCASSHRPGQAYEQYFGPGTRLTVT.

Comments on this clonotype: At one of its ends the junction is not consistent with the germline gene, which may arise from a read error. The CDR3 is CASNPTSGPTPVVF. The CDR3 DNA reads as TGTGCCAGCAACCCAACTAGCGGGCCCACTCCGGTAGTCTTC. V and J are TRBV7-9 and TRBJ2-1, with 9 nucleotides matching TRBD2. Germline V lookup: CDR1 SEHNR, CDR2 FQNEAQ (reference sequence). The CDR3 loop spans 14 amino acids. The full variable domain, with the rest looked up from reference TRBV7-9 and TRBJ2-1, is DTGVSQNPRHKITKRGQNVTFRCDPISEHNRLYWYRQTLGQGPEFLTYFQNEAQLEKSRLLSDRFSAERPKGSFSTLEIQRTEQGDSAMYLCASNPTSGPTPVVFGPGTRLTVL.

The chain carries TRBV3-1 and TRBJ2-1; D might be TRBD2 (5 bases). Germline values: CDR1 LGHDT, CDR2 YNNKEL (reference sequence). Trimming removed 3 bases from V and 6 bases from J, with 18 bases in between. CDR3 length: 16 residues. The CDR3 spells CASSHDRGSVPNEQFF. The CDR3 nucleotides read TGTGCCAGCAGCCACGATCGAGGGTCGGTCCCCAATGAGCAGTTCTTC.

The chain is built from TRBV4-1 and TRBJ1-2; 8 bases agree with TRBD1. The germline gives CDR1 MGHRA, CDR2 YSYEKL. CDR3 size: 14 residues. Germline trimming cut 3 bases from V and 4 bases from J; bases unmatched to any gene: 4. The CDR3 here is CASSQRTGIYGYTF. CDR3 DNA: TGCGCCAGCAGCCAGCGGACAGGGATCTATGGCTACACCTTC.

V and J are TRBV19 and TRBJ2-5; 7 bases agree with TRBD1. CDR3 length: 13 amino acids. V lost 6 bases, J lost 5 bases, and 6 bases stayed unmatched. Germline assignment: CDR1 LNHDA and CDR2 SQIVND (reference sequence). The CDR3 nucleotides are TGTGCCAGTAGCCAAAAGACAGGGGAGACCCAGTACTTC. Encoded protein: CASSQKTGETQYF. Supplemented by reference TRBV19 and TRBJ2-5, the full variable domain reads DGGITQSPKYLFRKEGQNVTLSCEQNLNHDAMYWYRQDPGQGLRLIYYSQIVNDFQKGDIAEGYSVSREKKESFPLTVTSAQKNPTAFYLCASSQKTGETQYFGPGTRLLVL.

The chain employs TRBV30 and TRBJ1-5; 9 nucleotides match TRBD1. This CDR3 region has 13 residues. V shed 2 bases, J shed 5 bases, and the junction held 1 base outside the gene matches. The V gene's germline CDR1 is GTSNPN and CDR2 SVGIG (reference sequence). The CDR3, as DNA: TGTGCCTGGAGTAGGACAGGGGATCAGCCCCAGCATTTT. Its translation is CAWSRTGDQPQHF.

This clonotype was recorded at least ten times. The J gene is TRBJ2-3, the V gene TRBV2, with TRBD2 matching over 7 bases. J gave up 2 bases and V 5 bases, and 7 bases lay outside the gene matches. The CDR3 runs 15 residues. CDR1 is SNHLY and CDR2 is FYNNEI in the germline V gene. In nucleotides, the CDR3 is TGTGCCAGCAGTCAAGTAGCGGGTGCCACAGATACGCAGTATTTT. Its translation is CASSQVAGATDTQYF.

The genes are TRBV9 and TRBJ2-7; 10 bases align to TRBD2. The germline gives CDR1 SGDLS, CDR2 YYNGEE. The V and J ends lost 4 bases and 2 bases, in that order; junction bases with no gene match: 3. The CDR3 length is 14 residues. In DNA, the CDR3 is TGTGCCAGCAGCATAGCGGGAGGTACCTACGAGCAGTACTTC. Translated: CASSIAGGTYEQYF.